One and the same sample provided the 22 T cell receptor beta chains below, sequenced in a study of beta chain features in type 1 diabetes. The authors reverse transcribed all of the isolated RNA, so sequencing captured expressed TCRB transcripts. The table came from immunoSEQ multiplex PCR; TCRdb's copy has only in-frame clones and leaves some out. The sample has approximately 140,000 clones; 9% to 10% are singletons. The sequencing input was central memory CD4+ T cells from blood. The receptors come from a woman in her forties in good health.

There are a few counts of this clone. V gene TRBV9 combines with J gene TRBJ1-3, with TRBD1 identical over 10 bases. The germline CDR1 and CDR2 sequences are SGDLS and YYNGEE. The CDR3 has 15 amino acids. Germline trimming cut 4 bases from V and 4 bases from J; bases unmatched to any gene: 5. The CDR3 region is CASSLTGGRGNTIYF. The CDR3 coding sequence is TGTGCCAGCAGCCTGACAGGGGGCAGGGGAAACACCATATATTTT.

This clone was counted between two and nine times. CDR3 amino acids: CASRGGAQPQHF. For the CDR3, the DNA is TGTGCCAGCAGGGGGGGGGCACAGCCCCAGCATTTT. The rearrangement joins TRBV2 to TRBJ1-5; possible D gene TRBD1, 6 bases. The CDR3 has 12 residues. Germline CDR1 reads SNHLY; CDR2 reads FYNNEI. V was cut by 6 bases and J by 7 bases, with 10 bases left in between.

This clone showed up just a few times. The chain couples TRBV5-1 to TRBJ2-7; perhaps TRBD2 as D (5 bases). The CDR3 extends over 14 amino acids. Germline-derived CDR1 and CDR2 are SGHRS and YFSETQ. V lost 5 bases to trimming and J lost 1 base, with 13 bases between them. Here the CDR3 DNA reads TGCGCCAGCAGTGAGGGCAGTCCGTCCTACGAGCAGTACTTC. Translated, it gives CASSEGSPSYEQYF.

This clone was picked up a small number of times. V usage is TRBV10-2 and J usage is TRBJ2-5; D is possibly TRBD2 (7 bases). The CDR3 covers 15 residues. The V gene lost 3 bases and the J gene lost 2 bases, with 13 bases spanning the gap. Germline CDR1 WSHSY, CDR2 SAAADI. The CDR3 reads CASSDLQGGQETQYF. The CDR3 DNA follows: TGCGCCAGCAGTGACTTACAGGGAGGGCAAGAGACCCAGTACTTC.

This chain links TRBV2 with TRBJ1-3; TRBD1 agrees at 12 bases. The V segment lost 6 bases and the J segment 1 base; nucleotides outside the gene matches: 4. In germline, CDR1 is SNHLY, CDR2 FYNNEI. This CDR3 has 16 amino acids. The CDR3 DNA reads TGTGCCAGCAGGGGACAGGGGGCCGGGTCTGGAAACACCATATATTTT. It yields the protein CASRGQGAGSGNTIYF.

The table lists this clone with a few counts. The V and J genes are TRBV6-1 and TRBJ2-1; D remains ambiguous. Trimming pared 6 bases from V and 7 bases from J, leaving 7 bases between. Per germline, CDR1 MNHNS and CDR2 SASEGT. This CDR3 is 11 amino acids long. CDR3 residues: CASSEFNEQFF. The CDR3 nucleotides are TGTGCCAGCAGCGAGTTTAATGAGCAGTTCTTC.

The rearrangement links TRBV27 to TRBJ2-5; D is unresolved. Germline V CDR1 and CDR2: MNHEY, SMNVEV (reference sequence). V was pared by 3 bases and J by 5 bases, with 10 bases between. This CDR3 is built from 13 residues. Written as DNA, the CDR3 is TGTGCCAGCAGTTTCTATGTCGGGGAGACCCAGTACTTC. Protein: CASSFYVGETQYF.

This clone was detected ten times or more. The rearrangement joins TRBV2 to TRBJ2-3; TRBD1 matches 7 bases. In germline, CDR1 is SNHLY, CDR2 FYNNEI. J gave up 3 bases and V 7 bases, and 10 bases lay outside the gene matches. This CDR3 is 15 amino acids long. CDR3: CASNGPTGLTDTQYF. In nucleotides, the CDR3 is TGTGCCAGCAACGGGCCGACAGGGCTAACAGATACGCAGTATTTT. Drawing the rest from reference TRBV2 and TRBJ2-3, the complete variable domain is EPEVTQTPSHQVTQMGQEVILRCVPISNHLYFYWYRQILGQKVEFLVSFYNNEISEKSEIFDDQFSVERPDGSNFTLKIRSTKLEDSAMYFCASNGPTGLTDTQYFGPGTRLTVL.

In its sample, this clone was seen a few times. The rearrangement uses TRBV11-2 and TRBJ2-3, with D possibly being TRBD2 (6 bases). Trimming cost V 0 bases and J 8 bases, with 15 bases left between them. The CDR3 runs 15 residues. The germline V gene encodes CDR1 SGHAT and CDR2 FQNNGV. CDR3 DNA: TGTGCCAGCAGCTTAGACGGACGGGTCGGGGGTACGCAGTATTTT. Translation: CASSLDGRVGGTQYF.

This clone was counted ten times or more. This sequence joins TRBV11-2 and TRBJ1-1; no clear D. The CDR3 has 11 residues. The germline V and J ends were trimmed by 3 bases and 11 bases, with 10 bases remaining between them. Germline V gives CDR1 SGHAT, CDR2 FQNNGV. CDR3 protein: CASSFLTGAFF. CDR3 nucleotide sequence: TGTGCCAGCAGCTTTTTGACTGGGGCTTTCTTT.

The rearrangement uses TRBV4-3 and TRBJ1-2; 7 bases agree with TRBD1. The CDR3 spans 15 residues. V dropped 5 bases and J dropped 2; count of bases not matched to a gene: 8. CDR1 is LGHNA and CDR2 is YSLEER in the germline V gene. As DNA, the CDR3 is TGCGCCAGCAGCAAAGGGGCGACAGGGAACTATGGCTACACCTTC. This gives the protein CASSKGATGNYGYTF.

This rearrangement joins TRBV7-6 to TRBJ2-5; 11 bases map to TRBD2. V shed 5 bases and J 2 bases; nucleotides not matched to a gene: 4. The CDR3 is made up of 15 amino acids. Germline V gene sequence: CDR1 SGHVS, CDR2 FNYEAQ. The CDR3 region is CASSVGLAGQETQYF. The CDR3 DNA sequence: TGTGCCAGCAGCGTCGGACTAGCGGGTCAAGAGACCCAGTACTTC.

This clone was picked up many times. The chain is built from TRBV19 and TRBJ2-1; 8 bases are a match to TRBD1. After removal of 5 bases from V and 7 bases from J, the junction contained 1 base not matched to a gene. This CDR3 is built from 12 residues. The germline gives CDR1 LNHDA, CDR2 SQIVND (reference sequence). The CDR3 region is CASSDRGNEQFF. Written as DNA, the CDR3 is TGTGCCAGTAGTGACAGGGGAAATGAGCAGTTCTTC.

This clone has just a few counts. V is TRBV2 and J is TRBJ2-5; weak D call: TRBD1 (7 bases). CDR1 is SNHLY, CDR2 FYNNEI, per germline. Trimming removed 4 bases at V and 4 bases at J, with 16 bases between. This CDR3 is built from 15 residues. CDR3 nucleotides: TGTGCCAGCAGTGTCCCGGGGGCAGGGGGAGAGACCCAGTACTTC. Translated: CASSVPGAGGETQYF.

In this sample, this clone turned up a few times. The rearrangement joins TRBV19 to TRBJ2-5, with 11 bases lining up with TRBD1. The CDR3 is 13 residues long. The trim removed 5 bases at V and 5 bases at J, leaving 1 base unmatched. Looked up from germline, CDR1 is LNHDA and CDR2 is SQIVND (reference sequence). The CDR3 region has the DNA TGTGCCAGTAGTGGGACAGGGGGGGAGACCCAGTACTTC. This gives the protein CASSGTGGETQYF.

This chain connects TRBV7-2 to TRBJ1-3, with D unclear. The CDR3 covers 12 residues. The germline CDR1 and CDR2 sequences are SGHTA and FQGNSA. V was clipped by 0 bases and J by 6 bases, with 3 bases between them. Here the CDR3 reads CASSLAANTIYF. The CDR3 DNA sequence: TGTGCCAGCAGCTTAGCGGCAAACACCATATATTTT.

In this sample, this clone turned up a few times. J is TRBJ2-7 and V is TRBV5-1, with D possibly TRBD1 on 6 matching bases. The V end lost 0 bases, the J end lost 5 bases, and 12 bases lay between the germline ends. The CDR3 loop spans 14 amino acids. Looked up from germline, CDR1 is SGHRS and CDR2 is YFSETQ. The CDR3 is CASSLATGRDEQYF. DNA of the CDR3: TGCGCCAGCAGCTTGGCAACAGGGCGCGACGAGCAGTACTTC. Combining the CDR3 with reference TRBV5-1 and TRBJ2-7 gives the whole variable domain KAGVTQTPRYLIKTRGQQVTLSCSPISGHRSVSWYQQTPGQGLQFLFEYFSETQRNKGNFPGRFSGRQFSNSRSEMNVSTLELGDSALYLCASSLATGRDEQYFGPGTRLTVT.

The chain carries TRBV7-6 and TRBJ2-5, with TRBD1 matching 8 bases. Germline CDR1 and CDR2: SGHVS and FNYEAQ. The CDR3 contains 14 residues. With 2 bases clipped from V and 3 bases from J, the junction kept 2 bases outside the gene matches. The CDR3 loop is CASSLRTGKETQYF. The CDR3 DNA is TGTGCCAGCAGCTTACGGACAGGGAAAGAGACCCAGTACTTC.

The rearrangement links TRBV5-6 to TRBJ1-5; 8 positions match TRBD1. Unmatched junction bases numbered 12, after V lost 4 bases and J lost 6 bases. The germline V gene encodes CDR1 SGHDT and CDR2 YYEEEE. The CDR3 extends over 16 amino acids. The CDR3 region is CASSETGQAGTQPQHF. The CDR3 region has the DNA TGTGCCAGCAGCGAAACGGGACAGGCGGGGACTCAGCCCCAGCATTTT.

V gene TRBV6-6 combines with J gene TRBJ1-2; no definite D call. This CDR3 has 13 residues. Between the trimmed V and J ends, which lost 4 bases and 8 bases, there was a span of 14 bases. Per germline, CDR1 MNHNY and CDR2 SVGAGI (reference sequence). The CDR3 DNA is TGTGCCAGCAGTTCGGAGGTATATGTAGGCTACACCTTC. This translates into CASSSEVYVGYTF.

The CDR3 loop is CASTNGTSRLGEQFF. Here the CDR3 DNA reads TGTGCCAGCACCAACGGGACTAGCAGGCTCGGTGAGCAGTTCTTC. V usage is TRBV6-9 and J usage is TRBJ2-1; TRBD2 matches 9 bases. The V segment lost 7 bases and the J segment 9 bases; nucleotides outside the gene matches: 13. Germline assignment: CDR1 MNHGY and CDR2 SVAAGI. This CDR3 region has 15 residues.

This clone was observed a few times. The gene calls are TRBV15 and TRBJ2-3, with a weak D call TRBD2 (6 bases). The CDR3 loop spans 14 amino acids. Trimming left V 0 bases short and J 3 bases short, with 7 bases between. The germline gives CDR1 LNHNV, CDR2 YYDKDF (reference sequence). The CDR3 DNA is TGTGCCACCAGCAGAGATGGAGGGACAGATACGCAGTATTTT. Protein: CATSRDGGTDTQYF.